The rows below give T cell receptor beta chains drawn from one sample of a study of blood T cell repertoires in COVID-19. Sequenced by immunoSEQ multiplex PCR; TCRdb stores in-frame clones only, minus some. The data contain approximately 110,000 clones, over 65% of them seen just once; the ten biggest clones take up approximately 0.86%. What was sequenced was peripheral blood. These receptors were collected from a human donor with acute or convalescent COVID-19. The donor label of this sample is uncertain. Each CDR3 is given with its conserved first and last residue. The D gene is left open where the match is weak. Clone size is not always given. Where it is, it says once, few, many or a class for expanded clones.

clone size,J gene,D gene,V gene,CDR3 DNA,CDR3 protein
NA,TRBJ1-2,TRBD1,TRBV29-1,TGCAGCGTTGAACAAAACAGGGGGAAGGGAGGCTACACCTTC,CSVEQNRGKGGYTF
few,TRBJ1-3,NA,TRBV12-3/TRBV12-4,TGTGCCAGCAGTTTTGGGGGCTCCATATATTTT,CASSFGGSIYF
few,TRBJ1-6,NA,TRBV2,TGTGCCAGCGACCCGTCCCGGACATTTAATTCACCCCTCCACTTT,CASDPSRTFNSPLHF
NA,TRBJ2-3,NA,TRBV7-3,TGTGCCAGCAGCTTAACGATCCAGTCCACAGATACGCAGTATTTT,CASSLTIQSTDTQYF
few,TRBJ1-4,NA,TRBV24-1,TGTGCCACCAGTGACCCAAGACAGGTCGATGAAAAACTGTTTTTT,CATSDPRQVDEKLFF
once,TRBJ1-2,TRBD1,TRBV30,TGTGCCTGGAGTGCATTTGGGACAGGTCTTAACTATGGCTACACCTTC,CAWSAFGTGLNYGYTF
NA,TRBJ1-1,TRBD1,TRBV5-1,TGCGCCAGCAGCTTGAGGTGGGACAGCACTGAAGCTTTCTTT,CASSLRWDSTEAFF
once,TRBJ1-2,NA,TRBV7-9,TGTGCCAGCAGCCCACGAATTGGGGAGGGCACCAAGAACTATGGCTACACCTTC,CASSPRIGEGTKNYGYTF
NA,TRBJ1-4,NA,TRBV3-1/TRBV3-2,TGTGCCAGCAGCCAAAGTATGAGGCCTACTAATGAAAAACTGTTTTTT,CASSQSMRPTNEKLFF
few,TRBJ2-4,TRBD1,TRBV12-3/TRBV12-4,TGTGCCAGCAGCTCCGACAGGGTAAACATTCAGTACTTC,CASSSDRVNIQYF
NA,TRBJ2-3,TRBD2,TRBV9,TGTGCCAGCAGCCCGGGAGGGGGTCCAGATACGCAGTATTTT,CASSPGGGPDTQYF
NA,TRBJ1-1,TRBD1,TRBV28,TGTGCCAGCAGTTTATTCCCAGGGGGCACGACTGAAGCTTTCTTT,CASSLFPGGTTEAFF
NA,TRBJ2-6,NA,TRBV19,TGTGCCAGTAGTATAATCCGGGACTCTGGGGCCAACGTCCTGACTTTC,CASSIIRDSGANVLTF
NA,TRBJ1-4,NA,TRBV5-6,TGTGCCAGCAGCTTGGTCGCGCAGGGTCAAAATGAAAAACTGTTTTTT,CASSLVAQGQNEKLFF
many,TRBJ2-5,TRBD2,TRBV5-1,TGCGCCAGCAGCTTCTTCGTAGCGGGGGGCCAAGAGACCCAGTACTTC,CASSFFVAGGQETQYF
NA,TRBJ1-5,TRBD1,TRBV12-5,TGTGCTAGTGGTTTGGGACAGGGGAATTATAATCAGCCCCAGCATTTT,CASGLGQGNYNQPQHF
NA,TRBJ1-5,NA,TRBV3-1/TRBV3-2,TGTGCCAGCAGCCAAGACTTGGCAGGGGCGGATCAGCCCCAGCATTTT,CASSQDLAGADQPQHF
NA,TRBJ1-3,NA,TRBV4-2,TGTGCCAGCAGCCCGGGCCCCGCACGGAGGGGAAACACCATATATTTT,CASSPGPARRGNTIYF
once,TRBJ2-2,NA,TRBV5-1,TGCGCCAGCACCCGGGAGAACACCGGGGAGCTGTTTTTT,CASTRENTGELFF
NA,TRBJ2-3,NA,TRBV4-1,TGCGCCAGCAGCCAAGTAGGCGGGTCCACAGATACGCAGTATTTT,CASSQVGGSTDTQYF
NA,TRBJ2-6,NA,TRBV2,TGTGCCAGCAGTGGCGGCAGGGGGGCTGGGGCCAACGTCCTGACTTTC,CASSGGRGAGANVLTF
few,TRBJ2-3,NA,TRBV4-2,TGTGCCAGCAGTCAACGGGGGGCAGCAGATACGCAGTATTTT,CASSQRGAADTQYF
NA,TRBJ1-2,NA,TRBV5-8,TGTGCCAGCAGCGCTTGGGGGGGCGCGGATGGCTACACCTTC,CASSAWGGADGYTF
NA,TRBJ2-3,TRBD2,TRBV5-4,TGTGCCAGCAGCTTGAGGGCGGGGGGGCCGGTAGATACGCAGTATTTT,CASSLRAGGPVDTQYF
NA,TRBJ2-1,TRBD2,TRBV28,TGTGCCAGCAGGAATTTAGCGGGGGGGCCCCATGAGCAGTTCTTC,CASRNLAGGPHEQFF
NA,TRBJ1-1,NA,TRBV5-1,TGCGCCAGCAGCTTGGGGGGGGGAACCACTGAAGCTTTCTTT,CASSLGGGTTEAFF
NA,TRBJ2-1,TRBD1,TRBV12-5,TGTGCTAGTGGCCCAGGGACAGCATCCTACAATGAGCAGTTCTTC,CASGPGTASYNEQFF
NA,TRBJ1-2,TRBD1,TRBV24-1,TGTGCCACCAGTGAACCGGGACAGGGCTATGGCTACACCTTC,CATSEPGQGYGYTF
NA,TRBJ1-6,NA,TRBV7-6,TGTGCCAGCAGCCCCACTCCGGGGGGAAATTCACCCCTCCACTTT,CASSPTPGGNSPLHF
NA,TRBJ2-7,NA,TRBV7-3,TGTGCCAGCAGCTTAGACTCGGGGGCCTACGAGCAGTACTTC,CASSLDSGAYEQYF
NA,TRBJ1-4,NA,TRBV14,TGTGCCAGCAGCCAAGCACAAGGGGCTCGTGAAAAACTGTTTTTT,CASSQAQGAREKLFF
NA,TRBJ1-3,NA,TRBV15,TGTGCCACCGAACAGGGTTCTGGAAACACCATATATTTT,CATEQGSGNTIYF
NA,TRBJ2-5,NA,TRBV7-9,TGTGCCAGCAGCTCTTGGACAGACCTCCGAGAGACCCAGTACTTC,CASSSWTDLRETQYF
NA,TRBJ1-2,NA,TRBV3-1/TRBV3-2,TGTGCCAGCAGCCAAGGGGTGGCTCGTGGGGCCAACTATGGCTACACCTTC,CASSQGVARGANYGYTF
few,TRBJ1-6,NA,TRBV5-1,TGCGCCAGCTTCGAGGGTACTAATTCACCCCTCCACTTT,CASFEGTNSPLHF
NA,TRBJ2-3,NA,TRBV27,TGTGCCAGCAGTTCCGCGGTCCCGGGGGTGGGAGATACGCAGTATTTT,CASSSAVPGVGDTQYF
few,TRBJ2-1,TRBD2,TRBV5-1,TGCGCCAGCGGTCAGGGAGCGGGGGGGCTTAATGAGCAGTTCTTC,CASGQGAGGLNEQFF
NA,TRBJ2-3,TRBD2,TRBV5-1,TGCGCCAGCAGCTGGTCCCTAGCGGGGGGGCAAGATACGCAGTATTTT,CASSWSLAGGQDTQYF
NA,TRBJ1-1,NA,TRBV3-1/TRBV3-2,TGTGCCAGCAGCCAGACAAGGAACACTGAAGCTTTCTTT,CASSQTRNTEAFF
NA,TRBJ2-2,TRBD1,TRBV6-1,TGTGCCAGCAGTGAAGGGACAGGGATTCCCGGGGAGCTGTTTTTT,CASSEGTGIPGELFF
NA,TRBJ2-5,NA,TRBV6-1,TGTGCCAGCAGTGAGCCGGGGATGGAGACCCAGTACTTC,CASSEPGMETQYF
NA,TRBJ2-3,TRBD2,TRBV10-2,TGCGCCAGCAGTCCTAATAGCGGGGGGCAAGGGACGCAGTATTTT,CASSPNSGGQGTQYF
NA,TRBJ1-1,TRBD1,TRBV7-6,TGTGCCAGCAGCTCCCCGGGACAGGGATTAGCTTTCTTT,CASSSPGQGLAFF
few,TRBJ1-2,NA,TRBV6-5,TGTGCCAGCAGTCTGACAATCAACTATGGCTACACCTTC,CASSLTINYGYTF
NA,TRBJ1-2,NA,TRBV12-5,TGTGCTAGTGGCCAGTTCTCGGGCTACACCTTC,CASGQFSGYTF
NA,TRBJ2-5,TRBD2,TRBV6-5,TGTGCCAGCAGCCGACTAGCGGGGGCGCGGGAGACCCAGTACTTC,CASSRLAGARETQYF
NA,TRBJ2-2,NA,TRBV5-1,TGCGCCAGCACTGTTCTCGGGAGAGCGAACACCGGGGAGCTGTTTTTT,CASTVLGRANTGELFF
NA,TRBJ2-2,TRBD1,TRBV7-3,TGTGCCAGCAGCCCGGACAGGGGGCGGGACACCGGGGAGCTGTTTTTT,CASSPDRGRDTGELFF
NA,TRBJ2-1,TRBD1,TRBV6-5,TGTGCCAGCCGGGGACAGGTCTACAATGAGCAGTTCTTC,CASRGQVYNEQFF
NA,TRBJ2-5,TRBD2,TRBV5-4,TGTGCCAGCAGCTTGGGGGGACTAGCCGGAGTACGAGAGACCCAGTACTTC,CASSLGGLAGVRETQYF
few,TRBJ1-5,NA,TRBV15,TGTGCCACCAGCAGAGGGACAGATAATCAGCCCCAGCATTTT,CATSRGTDNQPQHF
NA,TRBJ1-5,NA,TRBV6-1,TGTGCCAGCAGTGAAACGGGGGGGGTGGGCAATCAGCCCCAGCATTTT,CASSETGGVGNQPQHF
NA,TRBJ1-1,NA,TRBV7-3,TGTGCCAGCAGCTCCGGGGGGACTGAAGCTTTCTTT,CASSSGGTEAFF
NA,TRBJ2-3,NA,TRBV7-9,TGTGCCAGCAGCGCAGTCACAGATACGCAGTATTTT,CASSAVTDTQYF
NA,TRBJ1-1,NA,TRBV9,TGTGCCAGCAGCGTAGGAGATACGAACACTGAAGCTTTCTTT,CASSVGDTNTEAFF
NA,TRBJ2-5,TRBD2,TRBV7-3,TGTGCCAGCAGCCGGAGCGGGGGGCCCGGAGAGACCCAGTACTTC,CASSRSGGPGETQYF
once,TRBJ1-3,NA,TRBV7-9,TGTGCCAGCAGCTTGGCGGTGGGAAACACCATATATTTT,CASSLAVGNTIYF